This TCR beta chain was sequenced in a study of T cells in women clearing cervical HPV infection (dated 2018 in TCRdb). Describing the broader study: The cases were 25 to 30 women with histologically confirmed HPV16-related CIN3 or worse, and 2 of these cases were invasive cancers. The 25 controls were women who cleared a single incident HPV16 infection within 12 months without developing precancer or cancer. This exploratory proof-of-principle case-control study, nested within the Guanacaste HPV Natural History Study in Costa Rica, compared TCR repertoires among women with different cervical HPV16 outcomes. In the parent cohort, roughly 10,000 women aged 18 or older were enrolled in Guanacaste, Costa Rica, during about 1992 to 1994 and were followed for seven years. Median age was about 30 years in cases versus just over 37 in controls, and baseline characteristics did not differ significantly. For cases, the median interval between lesion detection and blood sampling was approximately 150 days, with an interquartile range of roughly 85 to 210 days. Case blood was taken at the visit when the lesion was first identified, whereas control blood was taken when infection was no longer detected. Cases were matched to controls by age within five years and by the year the sample was collected. HLA typing was available for only a few women, so HLA type could not be excluded as a confounder. Five blinded duplicates per group were added as quality controls, giving around 60 samples: about 50 participants and roughly ten replicates.

Broad study findings and their caveats: Random forest classifiers combining richness and V gene abundances distinguished cases from controls with an estimated AUC of less than 0.9. Because of the cross-sectional design, the study could not determine whether the associations came before infection or resulted from infection, and neither effector/memory subsets nor HPV-specific T cells were isolated. CIN3+ cases had significantly higher TCR repertoire richness than controls across sequencing depths, but evenness did not differ between the groups. Cases had lower TRBV6-7 relative abundance than controls (approximately 0.11% versus 0.16%; Bonferroni P = 0.0008). Because T-cell numbers per sample were unknown, differences in richness could reflect varying T-cell content rather than repertoire biology.

The immunoSEQ assay used multiplex PCR to amplify TCR beta CDR3 regions from an average of approximately 1,200 ng of genomic DNA per sample. Primer bias was corrected in the assay by using a complete synthetic TCR repertoire to establish an amplification baseline. The amplicons were sequenced on the Illumina platform. The study's own analysis went as follows. Sequences were error-corrected by clustering with frequency ratios and a modified nearest-neighbor algorithm, then analyzed in the immunoSEQ Analyzer with IMGT gene definitions. At each rarefaction depth, TCR richness and evenness were averaged across 20 rarefaction repeats, and samples with fewer sequences than that depth were excluded. Wilcoxon rank sum tests with FDR correction were used to compare V, D and J gene relative abundances between the groups. Blinded duplicates gave an intraclass correlation of over 90% for TCR richness and an average of roughly 76% across around 70 gene segments. What TCRdb holds here is the immuneACCESS table cut down to in-frame rearrangements. Part of the clones is not present; checked against another copy, under half of the missing clones reflect an unresolved V gene, and the others are unexplained. V, J and clone size were drawn from that table, and D and trimming were deduced from the DNA. This sample's table contains about 32,000 clones. About 4.5% of the sample lies in the top ten.

Details on this clone: Its antigen remains undetermined. Sequencing ends 3 residues short of the CDR3 end; the germline J gene provides the rest.

Every participant had a single incident cervical HPV16 infection, and women with prevalent HPV16 infections were excluded. Cervical HPV DNA was detected with MY09/MY11 PCR, and genotyping was done with dot-blot hybridization. Roughly 16 mL of heparinized blood were centrifuged, and the buffy coat was split into aliquots, frozen at -30 degrees C, and then kept at -80 degrees C. QIAGEN kits were used to extract genomic DNA from the buffy coat specimens. CDR1 and CDR2, per the germline V gene (reference sequence), are LNHDA and SQIVND. The CDR3 goes from the cysteine to the phenylalanine over 12 residues. The CDR3 was read in part: 27 bases, with the frame set at base 1.

The material sequenced was blood buffy coat. This chain joins TRBV19 to TRBJ1-2; 7 bases in the junction line up with TRBD1. The sequence came from a woman aged 18 to 75 with a cervical HPV16 infection that either progressed to CIN3+ or cleared (not recorded which). The CDR3 bases that were read are TGTGCCACAAGACAGGGCTCCTACGAC. It translates as CATRQGSYD. The complete CDR3 sequence is CATRQGSYDYTF. The full variable domain, with segments outside the CDR3 supplied by the reference TRBV19 and TRBJ1-2 proteins, appears as DGGITQSPKYLFRKEGQNVTLSCEQNLNHDAMYWYRQDPGQGLRLIYYSQIVNDFQKGDIAEGYSVSREKKESFPLTVTSAQKNPTAFYLCATRQGSYDYTFGSGTRLTVV.